This record concerns one T cell receptor beta chain sequence. Participants, 18 to 89 years old, spanned fewer than 25 US areas. In the original analysis: Researchers report that nucleated cell counts were estimated from reference gene primer amplification. Assay used: immunoSEQ multiplex PCR; TCRdb lists only in-frame clones, some missing. V and J calls and clone size are as listed in that table; D and trimming were resolved from the DNA. This repertoire shows some 320,000 clones, 85% to 95% found once; its top ten account for roughly 3.9%. This entry is derived from a study of blood T cell repertoires in COVID-19. The CDR3 runs 14 residues. After removal of 3 bases from V and 6 bases from J, the junction contained 2 bases not matched to a gene. The germline CDR1 and CDR2 sequences are KGHSH and LQKENI.

V and J are TRBV18 and TRBJ1-5; TRBD1 matches 10 bases. This TCR was sampled from a woman in her 30s who had been exposed to COVID-19. The sequencing input was PBMCs or T cells enriched from blood (not recorded which). Here the CDR3 reads CASSPGQGSQPQHF. In nucleotides, the CDR3 is TGTGCCAGCTCACCGGGACAGGGGAGTCAGCCCCAGCATTTT. Combining the CDR3 with reference TRBV18 and TRBJ1-5 gives the whole variable domain NAGVMQNPRHLVRRRGQEARLRCSPMKGHSHVYWYRQLPEEGLKFMVYLQKENIIDESGMPKERFSAEFPKEGPSILRIQQVVRGDSAAYFCASSPGQGSQPQHFGDGTRLSIL.